The rows below give T cell receptor beta chains drawn from one sample of a study of human T cells and chemical hapten exposure. MiXCR was run by TCRdb on the RACE reads, yielding one entry per CDR3 protein. The profile shows tens of thousands of distinct CDR3 sequences, roughly 12% of them singletons. Specimen: whole blood, collected in connection with sensitization to the hapten diphenylcyclopropenone (DPC). The receptors were sampled from a woman in her twenties or thirties with alopecia areata. Some clones in this sample may be carry-over from other donors' samples. Each CDR3 is given with its conserved first and last residue. The order of the fields is clone size, V gene, CDR3 length, J gene, D gene, CDR3 protein, CDR3 DNA. D genes are given only for firm matches. For some rows the clone size is stated as once, few or many, or as a class when expanded; others skip it.

few	TRBV29-1	12	TRBJ2-3	-	CSVRGSTDTQYF	TGCAGCGTTCGGGGATCCACAGATACGCAGTATTTT
many	TRBV7-2	16	TRBJ2-2	-	CASSPGPRARTGELFF	TGTGCCAGCAGCCCCGGTCCCCGGGCGAGAACCGGGGAGCTGTTTTTT
many	TRBV7-9	12	TRBJ2-7	-	CASSVENYEQYF	TGTGCCAGCAGCGTAGAGAACTACGAGCAGTACTTC
few	TRBV10-3	11	TRBJ2-7	-	CATRVSYEQYF	TGTGCCACCAGGGTTTCCTACGAGCAGTACTTC
few	TRBV9	15	TRBJ2-5	TRBD1	CASSVGDRRKETQYF	TGTGCCAGCAGCGTAGGGGACAGGAGAAAAGAGACCCAGTACTTC
many	TRBV27	15	TRBJ2-3	TRBD2	CASHPLAGGPDTQYF	TGTGCCAGCCACCCACTAGCGGGAGGGCCAGATACGCAGTATTTT
-	TRBV29-1	12	TRBJ2-3	-	CSVDSSTDTQYF	TGCAGCGTAGATTCTAGCACAGATACGCAGTATTTT
many	TRBV7-2	13	TRBJ2-7	-	CASRTGLAGEQYF	TGTGCCAGCCGCACGGGACTGGCGGGTGAGCAGTACTTC
-	TRBV4-2	14	TRBJ2-7	-	CASSQANGLYEQYF	TGTGCCAGCAGCCAGGCAAATGGCCTCTACGAGCAGTACTTC
-	TRBV29-1	14	TRBJ2-3	-	CSTHRTEGTDTQYF	TGCAGCACCCACCGGACAGAGGGCACAGATACGCAGTATTTT
many	TRBV7-7	15	TRBJ2-5	-	CASSPLAGRQETQYF	TGTGCCAGCAGCCCCCTTGCAGGGCGGCAAGAGACCCAGTACTTC
-	TRBV14	16	TRBJ2-5	TRBD2	CASSQGYITGGETQYF	TGTGCCAGCAGCCAAGGATACATAACCGGGGGGGAGACCCAGTACTTC
medium-sized	TRBV20-1	15	TRBJ2-3	TRBD2	CSARSGGRAGDTQYF	TGCAGTGCTAGGAGTGGCGGGAGGGCCGGGGATACGCAGTATTTT
-	TRBV28	15	TRBJ1-2	TRBD1	CASSSPGQNVYGYTF	TGTGCCAGCAGTTCGCCGGGACAGAACGTCTATGGCTACACCTTC
-	TRBV7-9	11	TRBJ2-7	-	CASSDGYLQYF	TGTGCCAGCAGCGATGGATATCTGCAGTACTTC
few	TRBV20-1	16	TRBJ2-2	TRBD2	CSARAGPSGSTGELFF	TGCAGTGCTAGGGCTGGGCCTAGCGGGAGCACCGGGGAGCTGTTTTTT
many	TRBV11-2	19	TRBJ2-1	TRBD2	CASSPRGFPGTTTYNEQFF	TGTGCCAGCAGCCCGAGGGGTTTCCCAGGGACTACAACTTACAATGAGCAGTTCTTC
few	TRBV6-6	12	TRBJ2-1	TRBD1	CASSDRGNEQFF	TGTGCCAGCAGTGACAGGGGCAATGAGCAGTTCTTC
many	TRBV5-1	15	TRBJ1-1	TRBD1	CASSLEGQGPHEAFF	TGCGCCAGCAGCTTGGAGGGACAGGGCCCTCACGAAGCTTTCTTT
-	TRBV6-5	13	TRBJ1-1	TRBD1	CASSYTGQAEAFF	TGTGCCAGCAGTTACACCGGACAGGCTGAAGCTTTCTTT
many	TRBV5-1	13	TRBJ2-7	-	CASRSWGTYEQYF	TGCGCCAGCAGAAGTTGGGGCACTTACGAGCAGTACTTC
many	TRBV5-5	16	TRBJ1-6	-	CASNSLSGTPNSPLHF	TGTGCCAGCAACTCCCTGTCCGGGACACCGAATTCACCCCTCCACTTT
many	TRBV7-2	12	TRBJ2-3	-	CASSLAQDTQYF	TGTGCCAGCAGCTTAGCCCAGGATACGCAGTATTTT
few	TRBV6-2/TRBV6-3	15	TRBJ2-7	-	CASSPPWGFSYEQYF	TGTGCCAGCAGTCCCCCGTGGGGGTTCTCCTACGAGCAGTACTTC
few	TRBV5-4	13	TRBJ1-2	-	CASSLQDNYGYTF	TGTGCCAGCAGCCTACAAGATAACTATGGCTACACCTTC
-	TRBV7-9	15	TRBJ2-3	TRBD1	CASSPRDRGLDTQYF	TGTGCCAGCAGCCCCCGGGACAGGGGGCTGGATACGCAGTATTTT
few	TRBV6-2/TRBV6-3	17	TRBJ1-6	-	CASRGGRLLSGNSPLHF	TGTGCCAGCAGGGGAGGACGGCTCCTATCGGGAAATTCACCCCTCCACTTT
many	TRBV29-1	14	TRBJ2-6	-	CSVGSISGANVLTF	TGCAGCGTTGGAAGTATCTCTGGGGCCAACGTCCTGACTTTC
few	TRBV28	11	TRBJ2-3	-	CASSLAGTQYF	TGTGCCAGCAGTTTAGCCGGGACGCAGTATTTT
-	TRBV30	12	TRBJ2-7	-	CAWAPITNEQYF	TGTGCCTGGGCCCCTATTACGAACGAGCAGTACTTC
few	TRBV5-1	15	TRBJ2-5	TRBD2	CASSPAGGLQETQYF	TGCGCCAGCAGCCCTGCGGGAGGCCTCCAAGAGACCCAGTACTTC
many	TRBV7-6	13	TRBJ2-2	-	CATTGKYTGELFF	TGTGCCACCACAGGGAAATACACCGGGGAGCTGTTTTTT
-	TRBV2	15	TRBJ2-3	-	CASSEQAAVGDTQYF	TGTGCCAGCAGTGAACAGGCAGCCGTGGGGGATACGCAGTATTTT
-	TRBV19	16	TRBJ1-1	-	CASSYDSENLNTEAFF	TGTGCCAGTAGTTACGACAGCGAGAACCTGAACACTGAAGCTTTCTTT
few	TRBV20-1	14	TRBJ1-5	-	CSAREDQGNQPQHF	TGCAGTGCTAGAGAGGATCAGGGGAATCAGCCCCAGCATTTT
many	TRBV12-3/TRBV12-4	15	TRBJ1-1	-	CASGLETGVVPEAFF	TGTGCCAGCGGCTTAGAGACCGGAGTTGTCCCTGAAGCTTTCTTT
many	TRBV20-1	15	TRBJ1-5	-	CSASPGLSKGQPQHF	TGCAGTGCTAGCCCCGGACTCAGCAAGGGCCAGCCCCAGCATTTT
-	TRBV7-3	18	TRBJ2-3	TRBD2	CASSLVGTSGGAPDTQYF	TGTGCCAGCAGCTTAGTCGGGACTAGCGGGGGGGCGCCGGATACGCAGTATTTT
-	TRBV9	13	TRBJ2-1	-	CASSSRQVNEQFF	TGTGCCAGCAGCTCTCGACAGGTTAATGAGCAGTTCTTC
many	TRBV29-1	13	TRBJ2-5	TRBD2	CSALAGSGETQYF	TGCAGCGCACTAGCGGGATCGGGGGAGACCCAGTACTTC
few	TRBV3-1	14	TRBJ1-6	-	CASSPQSYNSPLHF	TGTGCCAGCAGCCCTCAGAGCTATAATTCACCCCTCCACTTT
-	TRBV6-5	13	TRBJ1-1	-	CASNLPGGTEAFF	TGTGCCAGCAATCTTCCGGGGGGCACTGAAGCTTTCTTT
-	TRBV7-2	12	TRBJ1-6	-	CASSLIGSPLHF	TGTGCCAGCAGCCTGATCGGTTCACCCCTCCACTTT
few	TRBV4-3	15	TRBJ2-3	-	CASSLGRGTPDTQYF	TGCGCCAGCAGCCTTGGAAGGGGGACCCCAGATACGCAGTATTTT
-	TRBV5-6	14	TRBJ2-3	-	CASSLDGVQDTQYF	TGTGCCAGCAGCTTGGATGGGGTCCAGGATACGCAGTATTTT
few	TRBV5-1	14	TRBJ2-1	TRBD1	CASSTGEGYNEQFF	TGCGCCAGCAGCACAGGGGAAGGCTACAATGAGCAGTTCTTC
-	TRBV7-6	15	TRBJ1-3	-	CASSFDGNSGNTIYF	TGTGCCAGCAGCTTCGACGGAAATTCTGGAAACACCATATATTTT
-	TRBV14	14	TRBJ2-2	-	CASSQLLEGGELFF	TGTGCCAGCAGTCAACTACTGGAAGGCGGGGAGCTGTTTTTT
-	TRBV7-2	15	TRBJ2-7	-	CASSLFQGRTYEQYF	TGTGCCAGCAGCTTATTTCAGGGGCGTACCTACGAGCAGTACTTC
-	TRBV29-1	13	TRBJ2-3	-	CSVEGTTTDTQYF	TGCAGCGTTGAAGGGACAACCACAGATACGCAGTATTTT
few	TRBV2	15	TRBJ2-7	TRBD2	CASSDPSGRAYEQYF	TGTGCCAGCAGTGATCCCAGCGGGAGGGCCTACGAGCAGTACTTC
-	TRBV12-3/TRBV12-4	11	TRBJ2-1	-	CASSFFNEQFF	TGTGCCAGCAGTTTCTTCAATGAGCAGTTCTTC
-	TRBV30	16	TRBJ1-1	-	CAWSLEGIYLNTEAFF	TGTGCCTGGAGTCTTGAGGGGATTTACTTGAACACTGAAGCTTTCTTT
-	TRBV9	13	TRBJ2-2	-	CASSVHRTGELFF	TGTGCCAGCAGCGTACACCGCACCGGGGAGCTGTTTTTT
few	TRBV7-3	19	TRBJ2-3	TRBD2	CASSYMPGLAADTANTQYF	TGTGCCAGCAGCTATATGCCAGGACTAGCGGCGGACACCGCGAATACGCAGTATTTT
-	TRBV29-1	14	TRBJ1-2	TRBD1	CSVGSYRGYYGYTF	TGCAGCGTTGGGAGCTACAGGGGTTACTATGGCTACACCTTC
many	TRBV20-1	14	TRBJ1-6	-	CSATLGMVNSPLHF	TGCAGTGCGACCCTGGGGATGGTCAATTCACCCCTCCACTTT
-	TRBV18	12	TRBJ2-7	-	CASSPNPYEQYF	TGTGCCAGCTCACCAAACCCCTACGAGCAGTACTTC
many	TRBV11-2	18	TRBJ1-2	TRBD1	CASSPGTGGAGTNYGYTF	TGTGCCAGCAGCCCCGGGACAGGGGGCGCGGGAACCAACTATGGCTACACCTTC
many	TRBV20-1	13	TRBJ2-1	TRBD2	CSSGTSGRNEQFF	TGCAGTTCCGGGACTAGCGGGAGGAATGAGCAGTTCTTC